The T cell receptor (beta chain) described here comes from a study of T cell responses to AZD1222 COVID-19 vaccine (dated by TCRdb to the early 2020s). Regarding the research as a whole: AZD1222 recipients given second doses at about 4 weeks or at about 12 weeks were pooled, since spike-specific TCR depth and breadth were not found to differ between the two schedules. TCR sequencing was performed for more than 230 trial participants, of whom 207 were given two doses of AZD1222 and 26 were given two doses of MenACWY control vaccine. Enrollment into the trials was organized by age into subgroups of 18-55, 56-69 and 70-plus years, and those subgroups contained roughly 140, 27 and 60 TCR-sequenced participants, respectively. Beyond this particular receptor, the publication reports: CD4 TCRs associated with the vaccine covered the entire spike protein, and the dominant responses were in regions 160-218 and 743-854. Because no day 14 peak-response samples were available, the repertoires could be characterized only after the peak T cell response. Reportedly, almost half of the unique spike-specific TCRs recognized epitopes lying outside the regions that are mutated in the B.1.351 and B.1.1.7 variants. Only five to seven AZD1222 recipients were SARS-CoV-2 seropositive at baseline, limiting conclusions about previously exposed vaccinees. Participants were mostly white British and included more females than males, and it was suggested by the authors that clonal diversity may have been underestimated. The 56-69-year group was small, and its depth increase did not reach significance, likely because of low power. Spike-specific TCR breadth and depth rose significantly after two AZD1222 doses compared with day 0 and with MenACWY recipients.

The CDR3 contains 16 residues, cysteine and phenylalanine counted. The CDR3 DNA has 48 bases and is translated from base 1. The V and J ends are trimmed by 5 bases and 3 bases, leaving 18 bases between them. Sequences MDHEN (CDR1) and SYDVKM (CDR2) are obtained from the germline V gene. In light of the paper, this sample's time point label describes: baseline before first vaccination. The vaccinee samples were drawn from two UK trials, COV001 and COV002, one of which was a single-blind randomized controlled phase 2/3 trial testing AZD1222 (ChAdOx1 nCoV-19) in healthy adults. For TCRbeta chain sequencing, PBMC samples were collected from trial participants at day 0 and at day 28 after the second dose. As to this clone: Its antigen is unknown. Base qualities are missing; no much larger clone stands one base away.

The CDR3 regions of human TCRbeta chains were analyzed by immunosequencing. In the authors' own workflow: Repertoire TCRs were matched against a reference library of SARS-CoV-2-specific TCRs generated with the MIRA antigen-specificity platform. Breadth meant the fraction of unique TCRs that were SARS-CoV-2-associated, whereas depth meant the fraction of total T cells that were SARS-CoV-2-associated. Each spike-specific TCR was assigned to its reactive spike region and to a CD4 or CD8 class using the MIRA data. Log10-transformed breadth and depth values were compared by one-way ANOVA with Sidak's multiple comparisons tests. TCRdb limited this immuneACCESS table to in-frame rearrangements with V and J called. A share of clones is missing; checked studies link under half to unresolved V genes, and the rest is unexplained. For V, J and clone size, that table is used; D and trimming come from the DNA. The sample contains under 200,000 clones, 90% of them found a single time. The top ten clonotypes cover approximately 1.4% of the sample.

The receptor was derived from an adult in good health. The V and J segments used are TRBV28 and TRBJ2-3, with no confidently assigned D gene. The sequencing here drew on peripheral blood, taken on day 0 of AZD1222 vaccination. The CDR3 has the sequence CASSASRVYETDTQYF. The bases are TGTGCCAGCAGTGCGTCAAGGGTTTATGAAACAGATACGCAGTATTTT.